This T cell receptor (beta chain) appears in the sequencing data of a study of cytotoxic CD8 clonotypes in ibrutinib-treated CLL. About the study: An average of about 250,000 productive templates and 94,082 productive rearrangements was obtained per sample.

Repertoires were generated with immunoSEQ multiplex PCR, while TCRdb's copy carries only in-frame clones and drops some. The table has some 76,000 clones, around 78% seen once. Unmatched junction bases numbered 2, after V lost 0 bases and J lost 3 bases. The length of the CDR3 is 15 residues. CDR1 is MNHEY and CDR2 is SVGAGI in the germline V gene. Study conclusions and caveats: Public clonotypes (which were uncommon) either contracted or remained stable on treatment. The clonality went up when patients responded to ibrutinib and dropped back toward baseline at progression.

To note about this clone: Its antigen remains unknown.

The sequence was obtained from a human donor with chronic lymphocytic leukemia. Sequencing was performed on PBMCs, taken after 24 months of ibrutinib treatment. The chain uses TRBV6-5 and TRBJ2-1; TRBD2 matches 7 bases. Here the CDR3 DNA reads TGTGCCAGCAGTTACTCGACTAGCAGCTACAATGAGCAGTTCTTC. This gives the protein CASSYSTSSYNEQFF.